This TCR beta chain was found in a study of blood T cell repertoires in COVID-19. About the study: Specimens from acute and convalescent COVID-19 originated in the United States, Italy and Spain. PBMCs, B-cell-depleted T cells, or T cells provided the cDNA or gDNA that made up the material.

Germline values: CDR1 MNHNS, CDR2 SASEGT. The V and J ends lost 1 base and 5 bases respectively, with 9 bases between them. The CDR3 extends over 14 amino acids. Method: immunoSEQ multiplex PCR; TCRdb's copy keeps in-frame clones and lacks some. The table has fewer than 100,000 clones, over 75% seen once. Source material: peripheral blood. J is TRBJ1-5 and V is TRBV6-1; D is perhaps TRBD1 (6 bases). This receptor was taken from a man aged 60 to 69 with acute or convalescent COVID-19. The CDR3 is CASSEGGGDQPQHF. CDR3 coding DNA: TGTGCCAGCAGTGAAGGAGGGGGAGATCAGCCCCAGCATTTT.